Presented here are 25 T cell receptor beta chains from one specimen sequenced in a study of blood T cells in healthy people across ages. Sample-barcoded 5' priming and a J-beta primer mix drove a second PCR of roughly 6 to 12 cycles. TCRdb fed the 5' RACE reads into MiXCR, producing one record per CDR3 protein. The data show roughly 1.6 million distinct CDR3 sequences, almost 35% seen once. Sequenced material: blood. The receptors shown here come from a woman between 25 and 40 years old in good health.

This clonotype has just one count. The rearrangement links TRBV7-9 to TRBJ1-1; possible D gene TRBD1, 6 bases. CDR1 SEHNR and CDR2 FQNEAQ come from the germline V gene (reference sequence). The CDR3 runs to 13 residues. The V gene lost 7 bases and the J gene lost 7 bases, with 16 bases spanning the gap. As DNA, the CDR3 is TGTGCCAGCACCCCGGGGGGCCCTAATGAAGCTTTCTTT. Residues: CASTPGGPNEAFF.

This clonotype was counted a few times. The chain couples TRBV7-8 to TRBJ2-7; tentatively, D is TRBD2 (6 bases). Germline CDR1 and CDR2: SGHVS and FQNEAQ. The length of the CDR3 is 16 residues. Trimming shortened V by 1 base and J by 3 bases, and 16 bases separated the two germline ends. The CDR3 coding sequence is TGTGCCAGCAGCTTAGGGAGGCGGGACCCCTACTACGAGCAGTACTTC. Its protein is CASSLGRRDPYYEQYF.

The gene calls are TRBV9 and TRBJ2-7; 8 nucleotides match TRBD2. The V gene's germline CDR1 is SGDLS and CDR2 YYNGEE. This CDR3 has 14 amino acids. V gave up 4 bases and J gave up 5 bases; unmatched junction bases: 8. The CDR3 sequence: CASSPSGHGDEQYF. The CDR3 DNA reads as TGTGCCAGCAGCCCTAGCGGGCACGGGGACGAGCAGTACTTC.

This clonotype was seen more than once but under ten times. The V gene is TRBV10-3, the J gene TRBJ2-1; D call uncertain. The CDR3 sequence is 13 residues long. The germline V and J ends were trimmed by 10 bases and 1 base, with 11 bases remaining between them. Germline V lookup: CDR1 ENHRY, CDR2 SYGVKD. In nucleotides, the CDR3 is TGTGCCACTGGTTCCAATTCCTACAATGAGCAGTTCTTC. It specifies CATGSNSYNEQFF.

This clonotype was counted only a few times. V is TRBV20-1 and J is TRBJ2-1, with 12 bases fitting TRBD2. V was clipped by 3 bases and J by 2 bases; unmatched bases: 8. The germline CDR1 and CDR2 sequences are DFQATT and SNEGSKA (reference sequence). The length of the CDR3 is 17 residues. The CDR3 protein is CSASLLLAGGPYNEQFF. The CDR3 nucleotides read TGCAGTGCTAGCCTCCTACTAGCGGGAGGTCCCTACAATGAGCAGTTCTTC.

This clonotype showed up just once. The rearrangement uses TRBV2 and TRBJ1-4; 11 bases are a match to TRBD1. Germline CDR1 reads SNHLY; CDR2 reads FYNNEI. Trimming took 2 bases from V and 9 from J; bases not matched to a gene: 20. The CDR3 extends over 20 amino acids. The CDR3 DNA is TGTGCCAGCAGTGAATTCTTGGTCGGGACAGGGGGGAGGAAAGGACAAAAACTGTTTTTT. Translation gives CASSEFLVGTGGRKGQKLFF.

The rearrangement joins TRBV4-1 to TRBJ2-1; maybe TRBD2 (6 bases). The germline CDR1 and CDR2 sequences are MGHRA and YSYEKL. The V and J ends lost 4 bases and 4 bases respectively, with 11 bases between them. CDR3 length: 14 amino acids. The CDR3, as DNA: TGCGCCAGCAGCCGGGACTCCATATACAATGAGCAGTTCTTC. Protein: CASSRDSIYNEQFF.

This clonotype was counted only a few times. One junction end does not reproduce the germline sequence, and a read error may be involved. The chain employs TRBV12-3 or TRBV12-4 and TRBJ1-2; 11 bases line up with TRBD1. This CDR3 contains 15 residues. CDR3 protein: CASSRGTGGTYGHTF. In DNA form, the CDR3 reads TGTGCCAGCAGTAGGGGGACAGGGGGAACCTATGGCCACACCTTC.

This clonotype has only one observation. This chain joins TRBV9 and TRBJ1-1; unclear D gene. CDR3 length equals 13 residues. Looked up from germline, CDR1 is SGDLS and CDR2 is YYNGEE. Trimming left V 2 bases short and J 2 bases short, with 7 bases between. The CDR3 sequence: CASSVGINTEAFF. DNA of the CDR3: TGTGCCAGCAGCGTGGGAATAAACACTGAAGCTTTCTTT.

Regarding this clonotype: The junction does not match germline at one end; this may be a read error. The chain joins TRBV25-1 to TRBJ1-2, with D possibly being TRBD1 (6 bases). The CDR3 length is 15 residues. The germline V gene has CDR1 MGHDK and CDR2 SYGVNS. The CDR3 is CASGELTSGDYGYTF. The CDR3, as DNA: TGTGCCAGCGGTGAACTTACCTCAGGGGACTATGGCTACACCTTC.

This clonotype was seen more than once but under ten times. The J gene is TRBJ2-3, the V gene TRBV5-1; unclear D gene. CDR1 is SGHRS, CDR2 YFSETQ, per germline. This CDR3 has 16 residues. V was shortened by 0 bases and J by 0 bases, with 11 bases between the two germline ends. This CDR3 reads CASSLGSTSSTDTQYF. Written as DNA, the CDR3 is TGCGCCAGCAGCTTGGGTTCTACCTCTAGCACAGATACGCAGTATTTT.

This chain joins TRBV5-1 and TRBJ2-7, with D possibly TRBD2 on 5 matching bases. This CDR3 contains 14 residues. In germline, CDR1 is SGHRS, CDR2 YFSETQ. Trimming cost V 2 bases and J 5 bases, with 14 bases left between them. CDR3 bases: TGCGCCAGCAGCTTAGCGGTGGACGTCCACGAGCAGTACTTC. It translates to CASSLAVDVHEQYF.

The rearrangement links TRBV7-8 to TRBJ2-7; 8 bases are a match to TRBD1. V shed 6 bases and J 6 bases; nucleotides not matched to a gene: 16. There are 16 residues in the CDR3. Germline V gene sequence: CDR1 SGHVS, CDR2 FQNEAQ. CDR3 DNA: TGTGCCAGCAGGGGGGGAAGGGGACAGGTAACATCCGAGCAGTACTTC. This codes for CASRGGRGQVTSEQYF.

The table lists this clonotype with a few counts. This sequence joins TRBV11-2 and TRBJ2-5; no clear D. Germline-derived CDR1 and CDR2 are SGHAT and FQNNGV. Trimming took 2 bases from V and 3 from J, leaving 7 bases between them. This CDR3 spans 13 amino acids. CDR3: CASSLWSEETQYF. CDR3 DNA sequence: TGTGCCAGCAGCTTATGGTCGGAAGAGACCCAGTACTTC.

This clonotype was seen only a few times. The chain joins TRBV6-6 to TRBJ1-2; 7 bases line up with TRBD1. V gave up 5 bases and J gave up 4 bases; unmatched junction bases: 7. CDR3 length equals 14 residues. Germline CDR1 and CDR2: MNHNY and SVGAGI (reference sequence). CDR3 DNA sequence: TGTGCCAGCAGTCGGGACAGCATATTCTATGGCTACACCTTC. Protein product: CASSRDSIFYGYTF.

The chain carries TRBV9 and TRBJ2-5, with D unresolved. CDR3 size: 15 residues. With 6 bases removed from V and 2 bases from J, the gap between germline ends came to 17 bases. Germline-derived CDR1 and CDR2 are SGDLS and YYNGEE. CDR3 amino acids: CASNSRGTLQETQYF. As DNA, the CDR3 is TGTGCCAGCAACAGTAGAGGAACACTTCAAGAGACCCAGTACTTC.

As to this clonotype: One end of the junction varies from germline; a read error may be responsible. The chain has TRBV25-1 and TRBJ2-6; TRBD1 might be the D (6 bases). Germline CDR1 reads MGHDK; CDR2 reads SYGVNS. This CDR3 is built from 16 residues. CDR3 protein: CASSAGHLSGANVRTF. The CDR3 coding sequence is TGTGCCAGCAGTGCGGGACACCTCTCTGGGGCCAACGTCCGGACTTTC.

This rearrangement joins TRBV2 to TRBJ2-1; 8 bases align to TRBD2. CDR1 and CDR2 (germline): SNHLY, FYNNEI. The V segment lost 7 bases and the J segment 9 bases; nucleotides outside the gene matches: 5. The CDR3 loop spans 12 amino acids. Here the CDR3 DNA reads TGTGCCAGCAAAAAGAGCGGGAGTGAGCAGTTCTTC. It yields the protein CASKKSGSEQFF.

This rearrangement joins TRBV20-1 to TRBJ2-7; 7 nucleotides agree with TRBD2. V trimming: 3 bases; J trimming: 7 bases; junction bases outside the gene matches: 9. The CDR3 loop spans 13 amino acids. The germline V gene has CDR1 DFQATT and CDR2 SNEGSKA (reference sequence). In DNA, the CDR3 is TGCAGTGCTAGGATAGACCCGGGAGGAGAGCAGTACTTC. This gives the protein CSARIDPGGEQYF.

This sequence joins TRBV21-1 and TRBJ1-2. TRBV21-1 is a pseudogene. This CDR3 region has 17 residues. In nucleotides, the CDR3 is TGTGCCAGCAGCAAAGTCCCCATGCAGCTAACTGGCTATGGCTACACCTTC. It codes for CASSKVPMQLTGYGYTF.

This clonotype was seen a few times. The V call is TRBV3-1, the J call TRBJ1-1; a possible D gene is TRBD1 (5 bases). The CDR3 spans 13 residues. The V and J ends lost 2 bases and 8 bases respectively, with 12 bases between them. Germline CDR1 LGHDT, CDR2 YNNKEL (reference sequence). The CDR3 bases are TGTGCCAGCAGCCAAACCCAGGGAAAAGAAGCTTTCTTT. Translation: CASSQTQGKEAFF.

V and J are TRBV4-1 and TRBJ2-3, with 10 bases that match TRBD1. The V segment lost 5 bases and the J segment 5 bases; nucleotides outside the gene matches: 16. CDR1 MGHRA and CDR2 YSYEKL come from the germline V gene. The CDR3 totals 18 residues. The CDR3 DNA reads as TGCGCCAGCAGCTCCTTTCGGATCGGGACAGGGGCTGGAGATACGCAGTATTTT. Residues: CASSSFRIGTGAGDTQYF.

There are many counts of this clonotype. The V gene is TRBV20-1, the J gene TRBJ2-4, with 8 bases aligning to TRBD1. Germline assignment: CDR1 DFQATT and CDR2 SNEGSKA (reference sequence). V lost 6 bases to trimming and J lost 0 bases; unmatched junction nucleotides: 19. The CDR3 length is 19 residues. CDR3 amino acids: CSAQEIGQGYVLAKNIQYF. DNA for the CDR3: TGCAGTGCCCAGGAAATCGGACAGGGATACGTTCTAGCCAAAAACATTCAGTACTTC.

This clonotype showed up many times. The chain joins TRBV29-1 to TRBJ2-3; D may be TRBD2 (6 bases). CDR3 size: 11 residues. Germline-derived CDR1 and CDR2 are SQVTM and ANQGSEA. Trimming took 6 bases from V and 4 from J, leaving 8 bases between them. CDR3 residues: CSVDYSDTQYF. The CDR3 nucleotides read TGCAGCGTGGACTACTCAGATACGCAGTATTTT.

CDR3 region: CASSYDPEAFF. The CDR3 DNA follows: TGTGCCAGCAGTTACGACCCTGAAGCTTTCTTT. The V call is TRBV27, the J call TRBJ1-1; D not resolved. Germline V gene sequence: CDR1 MNHEY, CDR2 SMNVEV (reference sequence). This CDR3 spans 11 amino acids. V was trimmed by 4 bases and J by 6 bases, leaving 6 bases between them.